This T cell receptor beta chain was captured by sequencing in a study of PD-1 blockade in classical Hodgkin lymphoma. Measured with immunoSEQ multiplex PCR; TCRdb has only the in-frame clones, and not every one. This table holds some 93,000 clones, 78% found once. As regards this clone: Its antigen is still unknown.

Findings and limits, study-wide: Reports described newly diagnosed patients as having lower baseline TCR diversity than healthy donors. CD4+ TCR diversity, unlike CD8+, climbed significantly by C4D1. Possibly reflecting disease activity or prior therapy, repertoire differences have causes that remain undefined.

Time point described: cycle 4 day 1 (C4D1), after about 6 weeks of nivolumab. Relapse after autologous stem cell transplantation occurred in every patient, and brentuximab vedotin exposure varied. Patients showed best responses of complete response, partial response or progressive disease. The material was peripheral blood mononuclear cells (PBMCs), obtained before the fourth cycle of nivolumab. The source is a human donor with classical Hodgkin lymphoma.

Here the CDR3 reads CASGQGLAGISTDTQYF. In DNA form, the CDR3 reads TGTGCTAGTGGCCAGGGACTAGCGGGAATAAGCACAGATACGCAGTATTTT. This chain connects TRBV12-5 to TRBJ2-3; 13 bases are a match to TRBD2. V shed 6 bases and J 0 bases; nucleotides not matched to a gene: 6. This CDR3 is 17 amino acids long. Looked up from germline, CDR1 is LGHNT and CDR2 is FRNRAP.